This TCR beta chain was recorded in a study of T-cell reconstitution after alpha-beta-depleted transplantation in children. Broader study findings: By about two months after transplant, alpha-beta T cells reportedly arose from several hundred graft clones that had expanded. Recipient T cells and thymic progenitors that survived gave rise to the high TCRbeta diversity observed at day 60 in some patients.

Remarks on this clonotype: What it binds is not known.

The V gene's germline CDR1 is MGHRA and CDR2 YSYEKL. V dropped 0 bases and J dropped 6 bases, with 15 bases sitting between them. The CDR3 spans 16 residues. Using unique molecular identifiers, the investigators prepared the TCRbeta library. MiXCR, applied by TCRdb to the PCR reads, yields one record per CDR3 protein. This table holds approximately 650,000 distinct CDR3 sequences, around 13% found once. This chain joins TRBV4-1 and TRBJ2-1; D is perhaps TRBD1 (6 bases). The receptor was derived from a girl aged 2-10 years with congenital amegakaryocytic thrombocytopenia, due to receive a stem cell transplant. The sample here was PBMCs, taken before TCRalphabeta/CD19-depleted stem cell transplant. The CDR3 DNA is TGCGCCAGCAGCCAAGATACGGAAAGGGGGTCCAATGAGCAGTTCTTC. Protein product: CASSQDTERGSNEQFF.